Described below is a single T cell receptor (beta chain) sequence and its context. The data are from a study of technical replicates of blood from a handful of donors. CDR3 length: 13 residues. Per the germline V gene, CDR1 is MNHEY and CDR2 is SMNVEV (reference sequence). V was clipped by 8 bases and J by 3 bases, with 11 bases between them. Only in-frame clones appear in the TCRdb table, and some are missing; sequencing was by immunoSEQ multiplex PCR. The sample yields some 64,000 clones, roughly 97% seen once. Sequences were obtained from T cells isolated from PBMCs. This rearrangement joins TRBV27 to TRBJ2-4; a weak D match, TRBD1 (5 bases). The TCR sequence derives from a human donor in good health. CDR3 sequence reads: CASGLQGKNIQYF. CDR3 coding DNA: TGTGCCAGCGGGCTTCAGGGCAAAAACATTCAGTACTTC.